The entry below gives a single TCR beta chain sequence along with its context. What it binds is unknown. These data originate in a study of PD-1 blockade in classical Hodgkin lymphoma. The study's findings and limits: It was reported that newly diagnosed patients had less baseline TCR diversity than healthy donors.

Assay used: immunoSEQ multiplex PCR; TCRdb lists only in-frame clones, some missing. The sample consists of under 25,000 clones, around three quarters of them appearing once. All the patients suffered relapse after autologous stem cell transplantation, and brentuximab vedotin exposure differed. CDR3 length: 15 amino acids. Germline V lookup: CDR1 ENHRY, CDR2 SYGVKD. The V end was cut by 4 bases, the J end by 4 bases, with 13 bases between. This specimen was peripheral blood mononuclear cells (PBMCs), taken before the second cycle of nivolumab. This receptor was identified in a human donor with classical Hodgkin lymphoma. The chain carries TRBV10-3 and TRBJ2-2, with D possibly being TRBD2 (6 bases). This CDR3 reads CAISGGLGGTGELFF. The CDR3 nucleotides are TGTGCCATCAGTGGGGGTCTGGGAGGCACCGGGGAGCTGTTTTTT.